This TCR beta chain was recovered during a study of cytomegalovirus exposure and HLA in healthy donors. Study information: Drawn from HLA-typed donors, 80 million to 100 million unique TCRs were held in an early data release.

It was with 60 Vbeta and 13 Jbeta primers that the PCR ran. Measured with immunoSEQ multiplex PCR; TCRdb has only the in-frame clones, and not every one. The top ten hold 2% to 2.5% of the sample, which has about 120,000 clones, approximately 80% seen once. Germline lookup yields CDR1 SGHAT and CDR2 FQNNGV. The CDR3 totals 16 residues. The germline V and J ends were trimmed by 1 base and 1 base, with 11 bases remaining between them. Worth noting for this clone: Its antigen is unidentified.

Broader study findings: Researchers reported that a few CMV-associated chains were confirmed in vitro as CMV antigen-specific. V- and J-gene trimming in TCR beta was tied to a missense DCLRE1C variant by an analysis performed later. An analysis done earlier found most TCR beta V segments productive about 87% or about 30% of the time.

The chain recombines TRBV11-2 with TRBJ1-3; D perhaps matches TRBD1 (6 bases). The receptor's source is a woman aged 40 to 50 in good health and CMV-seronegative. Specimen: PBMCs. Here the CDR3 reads CASSLGVTGSGNTIYF. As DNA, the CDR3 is TGTGCCAGCAGCTTAGGGGTGACAGGATCTGGAAACACCATATATTTT.